This TCR beta chain was obtained from a study of OX40 agonist ivuxolimab in advanced cancers. Germline CDR1 SQVTM, CDR2 ANQGSEA. V was shortened by 5 bases and J by 8 bases, with 15 bases between the two germline ends. The CDR3 is 13 amino acids. Generated by immunoSEQ multiplex PCR, the TCRdb table keeps only in-frame clones and is missing some. The table lists some 50,000 clones, just over 85% of them singletons. The clonotype originates from an adult with an advanced solid tumor such as melanoma, head and neck, liver or kidney cancer. Sequences were derived from CD4+ or CD8+ T cells sorted from blood, sampled in a trial of the OX40 agonist ivuxolimab. The chain joins TRBV29-1 to TRBJ1-4, with D maybe TRBD1 (6 bases). In nucleotides, the CDR3 is TGCAGCGTTCGAGGGGGGGGGCCCGAAAAACTGTTTTTT. As protein: CSVRGGGPEKLFF.